This record looks at one T cell receptor beta chain sequence and its context. Primers used in a second PCR of about 6 to 11 cycles were a sample-barcoded 5' primer and a J-beta primer mix. MiXCR, run by TCRdb on the 5' RACE reads, gives a single entry per CDR3 protein. The sample yields roughly 2 million distinct CDR3 sequences, about 49% seen once. The data were obtained in a study of blood T cells in healthy people across ages. Trimming took 4 bases from V and 0 from J; bases not matched to a gene: 4. The CDR3 runs 15 residues. Germline CDR1 is SQVTM and CDR2 is ANQGSEA. No fewer than 7 million PBMCs went into each sample.

Source material: blood. The source is a woman between 40 and 55 years old in good health. This chain links TRBV29-1 with TRBJ1-3, with TRBD1 identical over 9 bases. The CDR3 sequence is CSVAGQGDSGNTIYF. The CDR3 DNA follows: TGCAGCGTTGCGGGACAGGGCGACTCTGGAAACACCATATATTTT.